This T cell receptor beta chain was obtained from a study of blood T cell repertoires in COVID-19. Study-level background: Both acute and convalescent COVID-19 samples were obtained from the United States, Italy and Spain.

Authors' analysis steps: Estimation of nucleated cell counts relied on the amplification of reference gene primers. Assay: immunoSEQ multiplex PCR; the TCRdb copy retains only in-frame clones and omits some. V and J calls and clone size follow that table, whereas D and trimming were derived from the DNA. The profile shows a few hundred thousand clones, 80% to 90% of them singletons. The CDR3 length is 13 residues. J gave up 11 bases and V 6 bases, and 7 bases lay outside the gene matches. In germline, CDR1 is KGHSH, CDR2 LQKENI. This receptor was taken from a woman in her thirties with active or convalescent COVID-19. This chain joins TRBV18 and TRBJ1-6; the match to TRBD1 covers 7 bases. The sample taken for sequencing was peripheral blood. The CDR3: CASSATGRPPLHF. The DNA of the CDR3 is TGTGCCAGCTCTGCGACAGGGCGCCCACCCCTCCACTTT.